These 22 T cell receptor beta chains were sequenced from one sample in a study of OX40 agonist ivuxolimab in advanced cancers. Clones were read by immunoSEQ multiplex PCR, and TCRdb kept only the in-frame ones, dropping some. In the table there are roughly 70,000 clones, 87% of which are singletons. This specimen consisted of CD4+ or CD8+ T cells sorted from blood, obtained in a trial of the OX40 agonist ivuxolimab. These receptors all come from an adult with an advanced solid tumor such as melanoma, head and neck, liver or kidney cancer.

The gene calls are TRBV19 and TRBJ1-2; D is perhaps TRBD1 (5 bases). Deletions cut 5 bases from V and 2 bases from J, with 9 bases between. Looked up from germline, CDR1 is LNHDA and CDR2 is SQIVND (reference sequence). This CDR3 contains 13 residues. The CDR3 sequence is CASSSTENYGYTF. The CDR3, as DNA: TGTGCCAGTAGTTCGACAGAAAACTATGGCTACACCTTC.

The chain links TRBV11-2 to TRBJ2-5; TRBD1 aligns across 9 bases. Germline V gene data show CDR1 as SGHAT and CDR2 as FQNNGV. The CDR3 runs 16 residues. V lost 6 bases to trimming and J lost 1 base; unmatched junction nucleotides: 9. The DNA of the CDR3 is TGTGCCAGCAGTTCGACCGGGACAGGGCTCCAAGAGACCCAGTACTTC. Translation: CASSSTGTGLQETQYF.

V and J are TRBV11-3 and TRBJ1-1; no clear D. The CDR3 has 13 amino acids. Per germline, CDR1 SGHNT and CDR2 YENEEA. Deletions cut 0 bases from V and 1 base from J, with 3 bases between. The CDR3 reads CASSLEWNTEAFF. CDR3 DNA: TGTGCCAGCAGCTTAGAGTGGAACACTGAAGCTTTCTTT.

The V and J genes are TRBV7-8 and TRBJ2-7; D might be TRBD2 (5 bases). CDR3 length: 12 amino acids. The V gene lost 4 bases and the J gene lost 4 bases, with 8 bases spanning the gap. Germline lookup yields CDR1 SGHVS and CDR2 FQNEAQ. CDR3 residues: CASSSQRYEQYF. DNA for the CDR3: TGTGCCAGCAGCTCTCAGCGGTACGAGCAGTACTTC. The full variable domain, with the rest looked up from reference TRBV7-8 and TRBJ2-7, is GAGVSQSPRYKVAKRGQDVALRCDPISGHVSLFWYQQALGQGPEFLTYFQNEAQLDKSGLPSDRFFAERPEGSVSTLKIQRTQQEDSAVYLCASSSQRYEQYFGPGTRLTVT.

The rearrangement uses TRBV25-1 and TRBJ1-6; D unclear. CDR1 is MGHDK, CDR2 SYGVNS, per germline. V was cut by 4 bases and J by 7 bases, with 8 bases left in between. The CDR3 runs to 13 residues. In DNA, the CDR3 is TGTGCCAGCAGTGTGTTGTTGAATTCACCCCTCCACTTT. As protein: CASSVLLNSPLHF.

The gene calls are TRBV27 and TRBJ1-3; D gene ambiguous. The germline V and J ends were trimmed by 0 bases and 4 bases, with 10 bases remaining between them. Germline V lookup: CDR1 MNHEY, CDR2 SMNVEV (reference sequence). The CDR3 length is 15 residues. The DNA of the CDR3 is TGTGCCAGCAGTTTATCCCGGACGTTCGGAAACACCATATATTTT. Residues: CASSLSRTFGNTIYF.

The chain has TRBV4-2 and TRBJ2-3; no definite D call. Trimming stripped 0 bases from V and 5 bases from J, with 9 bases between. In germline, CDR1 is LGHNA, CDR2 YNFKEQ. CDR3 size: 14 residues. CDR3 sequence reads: CASSQEMSGDTQYF. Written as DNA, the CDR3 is TGTGCCAGCAGCCAAGAAATGTCGGGAGATACGCAGTATTTT.

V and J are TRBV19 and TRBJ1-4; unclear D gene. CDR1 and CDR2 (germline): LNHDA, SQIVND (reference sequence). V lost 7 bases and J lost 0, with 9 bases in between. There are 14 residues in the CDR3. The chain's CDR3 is CASTRGATNEKLFF. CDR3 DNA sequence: TGTGCCAGTACTCGTGGTGCAACTAATGAAAAACTGTTTTTT. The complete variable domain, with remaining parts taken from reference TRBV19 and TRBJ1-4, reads DGGITQSPKYLFRKEGQNVTLSCEQNLNHDAMYWYRQDPGQGLRLIYYSQIVNDFQKGDIAEGYSVSREKKESFPLTVTSAQKNPTAFYLCASTRGATNEKLFFGSGTQLSVL.

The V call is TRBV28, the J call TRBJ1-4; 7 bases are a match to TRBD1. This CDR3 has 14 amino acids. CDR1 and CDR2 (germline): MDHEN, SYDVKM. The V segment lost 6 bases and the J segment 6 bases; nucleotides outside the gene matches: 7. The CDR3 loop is CASRNRGGDEKLFF. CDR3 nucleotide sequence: TGTGCCAGCAGGAACAGGGGAGGAGATGAAAAACTGTTTTTT.

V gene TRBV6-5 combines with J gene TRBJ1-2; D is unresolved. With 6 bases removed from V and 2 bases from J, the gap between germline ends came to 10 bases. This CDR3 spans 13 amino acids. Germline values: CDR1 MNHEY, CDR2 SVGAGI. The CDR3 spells CASRPDKNYGYTF. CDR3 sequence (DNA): TGTGCCAGCAGACCTGACAAGAACTATGGCTACACCTTC.

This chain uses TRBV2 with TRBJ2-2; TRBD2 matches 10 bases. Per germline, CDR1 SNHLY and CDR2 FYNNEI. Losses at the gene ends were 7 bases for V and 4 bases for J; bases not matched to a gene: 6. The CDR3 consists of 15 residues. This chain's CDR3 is CASTSSGRGTGELFF. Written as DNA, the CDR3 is TGTGCCAGCACCTCTAGCGGGAGAGGCACCGGGGAGCTGTTTTTT.

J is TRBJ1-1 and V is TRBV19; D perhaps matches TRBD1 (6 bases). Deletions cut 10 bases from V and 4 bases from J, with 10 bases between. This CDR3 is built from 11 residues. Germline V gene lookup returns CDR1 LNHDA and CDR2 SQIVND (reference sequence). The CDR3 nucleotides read TGTGCCATGAAGGGGGGCACTGAAGCTTTCTTT. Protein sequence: CAMKGGTEAFF.

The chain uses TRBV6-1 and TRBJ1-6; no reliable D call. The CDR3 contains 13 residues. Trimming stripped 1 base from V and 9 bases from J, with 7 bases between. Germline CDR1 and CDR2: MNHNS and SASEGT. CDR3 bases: TGTGCCAGCAGTGAAGATATGGGTTCACCCCTCCACTTT. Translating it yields CASSEDMGSPLHF.

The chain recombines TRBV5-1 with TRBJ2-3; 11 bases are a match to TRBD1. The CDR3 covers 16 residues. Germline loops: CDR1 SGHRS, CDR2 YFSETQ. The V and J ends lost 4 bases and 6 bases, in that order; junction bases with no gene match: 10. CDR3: CASSTGTGGNSDTQYF. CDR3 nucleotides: TGCGCCAGCAGCACTGGGACAGGGGGTAATTCGGATACGCAGTATTTT.

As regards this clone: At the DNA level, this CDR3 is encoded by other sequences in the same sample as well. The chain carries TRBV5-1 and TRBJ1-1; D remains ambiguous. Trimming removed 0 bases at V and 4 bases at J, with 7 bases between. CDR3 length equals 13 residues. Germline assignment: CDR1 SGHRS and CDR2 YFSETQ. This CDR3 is CASSLAEGTEAFF. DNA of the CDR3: TGCGCCAGCAGCTTGGCAGAAGGCACTGAAGCTTTCTTT.

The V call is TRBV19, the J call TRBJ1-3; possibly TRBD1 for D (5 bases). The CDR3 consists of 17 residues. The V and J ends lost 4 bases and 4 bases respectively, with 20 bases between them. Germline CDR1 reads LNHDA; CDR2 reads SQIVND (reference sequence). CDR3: CASSTQARQSGGNTIYF. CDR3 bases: TGTGCCAGTAGTACTCAAGCCCGACAGTCGGGAGGAAACACCATATATTTT.

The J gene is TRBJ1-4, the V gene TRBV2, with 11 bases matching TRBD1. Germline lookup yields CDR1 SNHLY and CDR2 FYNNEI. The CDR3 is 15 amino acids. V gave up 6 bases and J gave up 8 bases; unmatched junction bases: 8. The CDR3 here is CASRTDRGQLEKLFF. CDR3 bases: TGTGCCAGCAGGACGGACAGGGGGCAGTTGGAAAAACTGTTTTTT.

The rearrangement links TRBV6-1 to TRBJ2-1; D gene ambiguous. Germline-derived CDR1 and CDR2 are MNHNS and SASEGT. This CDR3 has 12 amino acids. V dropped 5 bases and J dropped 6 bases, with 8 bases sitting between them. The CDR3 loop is CASSRSANEQFF. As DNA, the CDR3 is TGTGCCAGCAGTAGAAGTGCCAATGAGCAGTTCTTC.

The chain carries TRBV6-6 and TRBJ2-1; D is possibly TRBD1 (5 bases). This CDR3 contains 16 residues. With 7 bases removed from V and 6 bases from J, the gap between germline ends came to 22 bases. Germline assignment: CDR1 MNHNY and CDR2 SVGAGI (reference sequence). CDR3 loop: CASNRQQPNSGNEQFF. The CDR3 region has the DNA TGTGCCAGCAATCGACAGCAACCTAACAGTGGCAATGAGCAGTTCTTC.

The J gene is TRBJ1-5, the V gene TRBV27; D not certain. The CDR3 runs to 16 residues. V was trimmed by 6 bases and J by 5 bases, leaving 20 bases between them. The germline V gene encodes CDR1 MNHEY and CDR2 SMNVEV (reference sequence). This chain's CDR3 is CASSSASRRVDQPQHF. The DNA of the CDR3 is TGTGCCAGCAGCTCCGCTTCCAGGAGGGTGGATCAGCCCCAGCATTTT.

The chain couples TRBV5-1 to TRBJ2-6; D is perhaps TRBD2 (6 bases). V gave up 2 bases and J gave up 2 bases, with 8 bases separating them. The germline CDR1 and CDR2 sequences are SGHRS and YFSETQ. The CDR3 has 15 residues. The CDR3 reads CASSFGGAGANVLTF. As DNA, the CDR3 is TGCGCCAGCAGCTTTGGAGGGGCTGGGGCCAACGTCCTGACTTTC.

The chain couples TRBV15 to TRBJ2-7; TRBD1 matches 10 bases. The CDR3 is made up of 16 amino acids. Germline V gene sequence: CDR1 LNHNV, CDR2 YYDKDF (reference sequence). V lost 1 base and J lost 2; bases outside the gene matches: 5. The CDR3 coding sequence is TGTGCCACCAGCAGAGTCAGGGACAGGGGTACCTACGAGCAGTACTTC. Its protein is CATSRVRDRGTYEQYF.